This TCR beta chain was profiled in a study of long-term antiretroviral therapy in people with HIV. Study-level background: The earliest samples came from an era when ART typically awaited falling CD4 counts. Overall study results and limits: Those clones which expanded before ART made up the dominant part of the repertoire at all time points.

Survey level was the resolution at which the v3.0 immunoSEQ assay ran. Repertoires were generated with immunoSEQ multiplex PCR, while TCRdb's copy carries only in-frame clones and drops some. Of around 31,000 clones in the sample, 80% to 90% are singletons; the top ten hold around 3.7%. About this clone itself: No antigen is known for it.

Treatment for all HIV-infected participants took place in the United States. The cryopreserved samples used held roughly 1-10 million PBMC prior to extraction of DNA. There are 13 residues in the CDR3. Germline CDR1 is SGHVS and CDR2 is FNYEAQ. V gave up 0 bases and J gave up 5 bases; unmatched junction bases: 1. The clonotype was recovered from a man younger than 35 with HIV. The J gene is TRBJ2-7, the V gene TRBV7-6; 7 bases fit TRBD2. Specimen: unsorted PBMCs, collected 0.8 years before starting antiretroviral therapy. This CDR3 is CASSLARGDEQYF. The CDR3 DNA is TGTGCCAGCAGCTTAGCCCGGGGGGACGAGCAGTACTTC.